Given below is one T cell receptor beta chain in context. The entry originates in a study of blood T cell repertoires in COVID-19. Background on the study: T cells, B-cell-depleted T cells, or PBMCs provided the cDNA or gDNA that served as material.

Generated by immunoSEQ multiplex PCR, the TCRdb table keeps only in-frame clones and is missing some. The sample yields roughly 90,000 clones, roughly 80% seen once. Trimming shortened V by 5 bases and J by 8 bases, and 19 bases separated the two germline ends. This CDR3 has 15 amino acids. Per germline, CDR1 SEHNR and CDR2 FQNEAQ (reference sequence). The receptor comes from a woman in her 70s with acute or convalescent COVID-19. The chain combines TRBV7-9 with TRBJ1-3; weak D call: TRBD1 (5 bases). The sequenced sample was peripheral blood. This CDR3 reads CASSPGIRTGHTIYF. In DNA, the CDR3 is TGTGCCAGCAGCCCCGGAATTCGTACAGGACACACCATATATTTT.